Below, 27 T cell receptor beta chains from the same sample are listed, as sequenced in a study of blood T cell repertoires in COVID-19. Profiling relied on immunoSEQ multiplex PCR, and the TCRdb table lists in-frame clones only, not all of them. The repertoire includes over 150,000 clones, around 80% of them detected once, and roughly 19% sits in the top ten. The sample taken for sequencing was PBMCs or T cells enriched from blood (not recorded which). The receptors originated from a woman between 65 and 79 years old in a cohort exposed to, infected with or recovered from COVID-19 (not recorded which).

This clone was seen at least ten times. CDR3 sequence (DNA): TGTGCCAGCTCACCACCGGAGCGGAGGAATGAGCAGTTCTTC. This translates into CASSPPERRNEQFF. This rearrangement joins TRBV18 to TRBJ2-1, with TRBD2 as a possible D gene (5 bases). V was trimmed by 0 bases and J by 7 bases, leaving 10 bases between them. CDR1 and CDR2 from the germline V gene are KGHSH and LQKENI. The CDR3 sequence is 14 residues long.

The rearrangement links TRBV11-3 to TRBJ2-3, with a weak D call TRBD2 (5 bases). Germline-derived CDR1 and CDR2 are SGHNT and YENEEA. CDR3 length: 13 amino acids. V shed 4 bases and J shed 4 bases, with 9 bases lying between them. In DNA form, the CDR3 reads TGTGCCAGCAGCTCCGGGGTGCCAGATACGCAGTATTTT. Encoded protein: CASSSGVPDTQYF.

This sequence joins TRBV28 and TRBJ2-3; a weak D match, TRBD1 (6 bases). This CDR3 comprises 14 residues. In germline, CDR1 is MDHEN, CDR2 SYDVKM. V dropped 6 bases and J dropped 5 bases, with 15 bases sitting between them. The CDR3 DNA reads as TGTGCCAGCAGACCTCAGGGGCCGGGAGATACGCAGTATTTT. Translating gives CASRPQGPGDTQYF. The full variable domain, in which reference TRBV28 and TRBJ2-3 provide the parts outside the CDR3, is DVKVTQSSRYLVKRTGEKVFLECVQDMDHENMFWYRQDPGLGLRLIYFSYDVKMKEKGDIPEGYSVSREKKERFSLILESASTNQTSMYLCASRPQGPGDTQYFGPGTRLTVL.

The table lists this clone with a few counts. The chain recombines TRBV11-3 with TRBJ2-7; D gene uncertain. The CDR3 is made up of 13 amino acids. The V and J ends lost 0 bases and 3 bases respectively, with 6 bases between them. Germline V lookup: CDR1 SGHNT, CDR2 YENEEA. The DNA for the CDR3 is TGTGCCAGCAGCTTAGAGCGGTACTACGAGCAGTACTTC. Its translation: CASSLERYYEQYF.

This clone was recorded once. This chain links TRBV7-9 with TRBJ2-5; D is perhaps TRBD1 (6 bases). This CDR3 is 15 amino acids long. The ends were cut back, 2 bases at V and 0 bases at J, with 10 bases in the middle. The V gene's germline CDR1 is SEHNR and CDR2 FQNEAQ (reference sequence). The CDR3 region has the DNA TGTGCCAGCAGCTTAAGGGGACACCACCAAGAGACCCAGTACTTC. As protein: CASSLRGHHQETQYF.

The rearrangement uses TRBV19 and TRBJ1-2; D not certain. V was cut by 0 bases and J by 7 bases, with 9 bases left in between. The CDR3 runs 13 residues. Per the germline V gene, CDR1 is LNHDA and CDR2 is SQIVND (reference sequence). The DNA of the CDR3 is TGTGCCAGTAGTATAGACAGGTTGGTTGGCTACACCTTC. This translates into CASSIDRLVGYTF.

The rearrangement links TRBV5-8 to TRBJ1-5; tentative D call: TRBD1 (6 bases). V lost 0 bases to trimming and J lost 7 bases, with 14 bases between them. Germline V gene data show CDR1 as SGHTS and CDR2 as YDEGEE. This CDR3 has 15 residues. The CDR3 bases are TGTGCCAGCAGCTTGGTACAGGGTGATATCCAGCCCCAGCATTTT. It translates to CASSLVQGDIQPQHF. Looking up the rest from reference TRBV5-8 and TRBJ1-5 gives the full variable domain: EAGVTQSPTHLIKTRGQQATLRCSPISGHTSVYWYQQALGLGLQFLLWYDEGEERNRGNFPPRFSGRQFPNYSSELNVNALELEDSALYLCASSLVQGDIQPQHFGDGTRLSIL.

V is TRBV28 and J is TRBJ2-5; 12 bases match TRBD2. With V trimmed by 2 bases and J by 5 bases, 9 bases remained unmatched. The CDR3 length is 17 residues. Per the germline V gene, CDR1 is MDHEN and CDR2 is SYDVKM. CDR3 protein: CASSLLPTSGSQETQYF. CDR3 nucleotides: TGTGCCAGCAGTTTACTCCCGACTAGCGGGAGCCAGGAGACCCAGTACTTC.

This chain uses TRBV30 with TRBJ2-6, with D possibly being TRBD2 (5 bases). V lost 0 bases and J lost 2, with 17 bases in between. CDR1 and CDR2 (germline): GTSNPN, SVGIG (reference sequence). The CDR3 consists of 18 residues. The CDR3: CAWSVRFGVGAGANVLTF. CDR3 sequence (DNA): TGTGCCTGGAGTGTACGATTTGGGGTGGGAGCTGGGGCCAACGTCCTGACTTTC.

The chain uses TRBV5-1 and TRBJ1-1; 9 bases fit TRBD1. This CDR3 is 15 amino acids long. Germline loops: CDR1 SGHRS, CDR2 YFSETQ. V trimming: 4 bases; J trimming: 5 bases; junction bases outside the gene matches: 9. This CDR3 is CASSLIQGARTEAFF. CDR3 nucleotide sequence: TGCGCCAGCAGCCTAATACAGGGGGCGCGAACTGAAGCTTTCTTT.

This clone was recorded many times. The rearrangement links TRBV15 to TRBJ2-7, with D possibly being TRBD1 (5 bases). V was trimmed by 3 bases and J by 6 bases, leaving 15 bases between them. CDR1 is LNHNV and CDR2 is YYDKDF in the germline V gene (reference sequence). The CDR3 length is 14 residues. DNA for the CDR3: TGTGCCACCAGCAGTCCAAAGGCGACAGCCGAGCAGTACTTC. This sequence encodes CATSSPKATAEQYF.

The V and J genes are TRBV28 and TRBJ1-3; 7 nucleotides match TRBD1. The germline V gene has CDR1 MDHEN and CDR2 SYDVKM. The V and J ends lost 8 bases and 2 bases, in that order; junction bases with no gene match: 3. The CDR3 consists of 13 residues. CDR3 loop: CASVGTAGNTIYF. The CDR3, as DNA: TGTGCCAGCGTCGGGACAGCTGGAAACACCATATATTTT. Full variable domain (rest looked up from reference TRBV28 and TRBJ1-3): DVKVTQSSRYLVKRTGEKVFLECVQDMDHENMFWYRQDPGLGLRLIYFSYDVKMKEKGDIPEGYSVSREKKERFSLILESASTNQTSMYLCASVGTAGNTIYFGEGSWLTVV.

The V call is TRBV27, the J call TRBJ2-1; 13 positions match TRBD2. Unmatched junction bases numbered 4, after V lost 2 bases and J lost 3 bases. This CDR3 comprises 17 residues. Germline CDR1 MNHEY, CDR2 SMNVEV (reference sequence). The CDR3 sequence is CASSLRTSGRYYNEQFF. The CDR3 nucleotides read TGTGCCAGCAGTTTAAGGACTAGCGGGAGATACTACAATGAGCAGTTCTTC.

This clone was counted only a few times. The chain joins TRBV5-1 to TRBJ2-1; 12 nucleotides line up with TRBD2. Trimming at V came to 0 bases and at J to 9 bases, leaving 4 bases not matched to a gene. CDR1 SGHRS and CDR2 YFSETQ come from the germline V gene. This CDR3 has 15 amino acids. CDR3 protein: CASSLGLAGDGEQFF. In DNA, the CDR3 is TGCGCCAGCAGCTTGGGACTAGCGGGAGACGGTGAGCAGTTCTTC.

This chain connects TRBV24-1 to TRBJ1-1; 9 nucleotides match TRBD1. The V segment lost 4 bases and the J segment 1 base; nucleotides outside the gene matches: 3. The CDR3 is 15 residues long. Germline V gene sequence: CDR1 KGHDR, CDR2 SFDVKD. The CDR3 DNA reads TGTGCCACCAGTGACCCGACAGGGGGGAACACTGAAGCTTTCTTT. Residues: CATSDPTGGNTEAFF.

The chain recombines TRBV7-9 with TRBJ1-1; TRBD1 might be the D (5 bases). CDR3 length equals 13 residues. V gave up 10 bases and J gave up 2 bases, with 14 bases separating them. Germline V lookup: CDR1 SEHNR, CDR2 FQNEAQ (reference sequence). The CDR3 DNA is TGTGCCACCCAACTCCAGGGAAACACTGAAGCTTTCTTT. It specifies CATQLQGNTEAFF. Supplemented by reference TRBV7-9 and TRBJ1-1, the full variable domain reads DTGVSQNPRHKITKRGQNVTFRCDPISEHNRLYWYRQTLGQGPEFLTYFQNEAQLEKSRLLSDRFSAERPKGSFSTLEIQRTEQGDSAMYLCATQLQGNTEAFFGQGTRLTVV.

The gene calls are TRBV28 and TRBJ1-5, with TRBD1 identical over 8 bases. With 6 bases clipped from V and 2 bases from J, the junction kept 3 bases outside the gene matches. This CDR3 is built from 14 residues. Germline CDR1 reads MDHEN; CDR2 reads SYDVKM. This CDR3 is CASRQGAGNQPQHF. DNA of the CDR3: TGTGCCAGCAGGCAGGGGGCCGGCAATCAGCCCCAGCATTTT.

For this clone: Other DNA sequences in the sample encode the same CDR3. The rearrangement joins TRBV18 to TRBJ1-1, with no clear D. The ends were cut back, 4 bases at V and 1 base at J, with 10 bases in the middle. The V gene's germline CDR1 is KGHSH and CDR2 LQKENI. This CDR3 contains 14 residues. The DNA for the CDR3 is TGTGCCAGCTCACGTGGACGGGAGAACACTGAAGCTTTCTTT. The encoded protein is CASSRGRENTEAFF. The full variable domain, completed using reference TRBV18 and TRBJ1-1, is NAGVMQNPRHLVRRRGQEARLRCSPMKGHSHVYWYRQLPEEGLKFMVYLQKENIIDESGMPKERFSAEFPKEGPSILRIQQVVRGDSAAYFCASSRGRENTEAFFGQGTRLTVV.

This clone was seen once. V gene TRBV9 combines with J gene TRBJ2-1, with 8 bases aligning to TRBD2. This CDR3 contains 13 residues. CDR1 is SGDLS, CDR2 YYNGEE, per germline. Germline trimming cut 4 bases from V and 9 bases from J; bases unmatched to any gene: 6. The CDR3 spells CASSQAGEGEQFF. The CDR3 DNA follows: TGTGCCAGCAGCCAAGCGGGAGAAGGTGAGCAGTTCTTC.

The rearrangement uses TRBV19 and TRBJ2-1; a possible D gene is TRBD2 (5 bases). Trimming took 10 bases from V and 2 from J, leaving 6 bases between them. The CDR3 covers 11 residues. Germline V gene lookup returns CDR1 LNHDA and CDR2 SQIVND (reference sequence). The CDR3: CAIGTYNEQFF. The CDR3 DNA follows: TGTGCCATCGGGACCTACAATGAGCAGTTCTTC. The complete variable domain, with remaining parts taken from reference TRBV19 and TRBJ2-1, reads DGGITQSPKYLFRKEGQNVTLSCEQNLNHDAMYWYRQDPGQGLRLIYYSQIVNDFQKGDIAEGYSVSREKKESFPLTVTSAQKNPTAFYLCAIGTYNEQFFGPGTRLTVL.

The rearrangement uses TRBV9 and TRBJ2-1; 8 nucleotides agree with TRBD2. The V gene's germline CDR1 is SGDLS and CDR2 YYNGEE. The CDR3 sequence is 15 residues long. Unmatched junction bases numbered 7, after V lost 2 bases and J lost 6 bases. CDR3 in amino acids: CASSVLSGGFNEQFF. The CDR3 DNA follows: TGTGCCAGCAGCGTCTTAAGCGGGGGCTTCAATGAGCAGTTCTTC.

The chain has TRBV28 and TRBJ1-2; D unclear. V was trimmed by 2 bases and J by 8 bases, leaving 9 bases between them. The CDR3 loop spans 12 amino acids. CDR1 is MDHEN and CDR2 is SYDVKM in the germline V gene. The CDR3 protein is CASSLSPRGYTF. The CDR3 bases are TGTGCCAGCAGTTTAAGCCCCCGGGGCTACACCTTC.

The CDR3 DNA reads TGTGCCACCAGCAGAGAGCTAGCGGGAGACCACGAGCAGTACTTC. Translation: CATSRELAGDHEQYF. The rearrangement uses TRBV15 and TRBJ2-7; 10 positions match TRBD2. CDR1 LNHNV and CDR2 YYDKDF come from the germline V gene (reference sequence). V gave up 0 bases and J gave up 5 bases; unmatched junction bases: 4. The CDR3 sequence is 15 residues long.

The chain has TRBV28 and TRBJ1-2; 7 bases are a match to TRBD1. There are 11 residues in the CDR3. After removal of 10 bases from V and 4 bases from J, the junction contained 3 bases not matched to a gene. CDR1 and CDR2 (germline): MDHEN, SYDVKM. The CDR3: CATTGAYGYTF. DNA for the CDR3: TGTGCCACCACAGGGGCCTATGGCTACACCTTC.

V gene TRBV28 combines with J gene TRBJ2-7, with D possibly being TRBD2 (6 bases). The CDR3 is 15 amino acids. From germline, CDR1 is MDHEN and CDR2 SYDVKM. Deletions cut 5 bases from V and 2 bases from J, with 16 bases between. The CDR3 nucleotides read TGTGCCAGCAGTCCAGGCGGGACCCTGGCCTACGAGCAGTACTTC. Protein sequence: CASSPGGTLAYEQYF.

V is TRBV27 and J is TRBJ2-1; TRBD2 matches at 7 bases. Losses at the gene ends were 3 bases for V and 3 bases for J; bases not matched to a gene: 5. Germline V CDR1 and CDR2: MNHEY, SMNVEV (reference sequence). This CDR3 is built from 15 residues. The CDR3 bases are TGTGCCAGCAGTTTCGGCGGGAGTATCTACAATGAGCAGTTCTTC. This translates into CASSFGGSIYNEQFF.

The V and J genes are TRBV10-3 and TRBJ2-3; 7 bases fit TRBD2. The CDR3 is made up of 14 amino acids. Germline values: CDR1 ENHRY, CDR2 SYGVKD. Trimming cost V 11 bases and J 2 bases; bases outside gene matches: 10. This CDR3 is CASSRAGDTDTQYF. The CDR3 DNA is TGTGCCTCATCCCGGGCGGGAGACACAGATACGCAGTATTTT.